What follows are 5 T cell receptor beta chains derived from one specimen sequenced in a study of radiation and T cells in renal cell carcinoma. The time point denotes: baseline pretreatment blood. Noted treatment: 15 Gy SBRT to primary tumor, nephrectomy 4 weeks later. Data came from immunoSEQ multiplex PCR; TCRdb stores just in-frame clones and leaves some out. The sample lists about 49,000 clones, around 83% occurring once. This material consisted of blood, taken from a patient whose treatment included radiotherapy and nephrectomy. The receptors derive from a woman in her 70s with renal cell carcinoma.

The V and J genes are TRBV7-9 and TRBJ1-2; D gene uncertain. The CDR3 is made up of 16 amino acids. CDR1 is SEHNR, CDR2 FQNEAQ, per germline (reference sequence). V lost 6 bases and J lost 5, with 22 bases in between. The CDR3 is CASRPSAVQKLYGYTF. DNA of the CDR3: TGTGCCAGCAGACCTTCAGCTGTTCAAAAACTTTATGGCTACACCTTC. The full variable domain, completed using reference TRBV7-9 and TRBJ1-2, is DTGVSQNPRHKITKRGQNVTFRCDPISEHNRLYWYRQTLGQGPEFLTYFQNEAQLEKSRLLSDRFSAERPKGSFSTLEIQRTEQGDSAMYLCASRPSAVQKLYGYTFGSGTRLTVV.

The chain couples TRBV30 to TRBJ2-7; a possible D gene is TRBD2 (5 bases). The CDR3 length is 12 residues. Germline lookup yields CDR1 GTSNPN and CDR2 SVGIG (reference sequence). With 2 bases removed from V and 3 bases from J, the gap between germline ends came to 8 bases. This CDR3 reads CAWSPSGYEQYF. CDR3 nucleotide sequence: TGTGCCTGGAGTCCCAGCGGCTACGAGCAGTACTTC.

J is TRBJ2-5 and V is TRBV6-1, with a tentative D call TRBD1 (5 bases). The V gene's germline CDR1 is MNHNS and CDR2 SASEGT. The V end was cut by 7 bases, the J end by 5 bases, with 17 bases between. The CDR3 totals 14 residues. In nucleotides, the CDR3 is TGTGCCAGCACCTTCCAGGGCCCCGGGGAGACCCAGTACTTC. Translating gives CASTFQGPGETQYF.

A remark on this clone: Other DNA sequences in this specimen translate into the identical CDR3. This chain joins TRBV28 and TRBJ1-2, with TRBD1 as a possible D gene (5 bases). The germline V gene has CDR1 MDHEN and CDR2 SYDVKM. The CDR3 is made up of 13 amino acids. Trimming removed 2 bases at V and 2 bases at J, with 6 bases between. The CDR3 DNA sequence: TGTGCCAGCAGTTTAACAGGCAACTATGGCTACACCTTC. Residues: CASSLTGNYGYTF.

By share of the sample, this clone is medium-sized (0.01 to 0.1%). This chain links TRBV6-5 with TRBJ1-5; perhaps TRBD1 as D (6 bases). The V gene lost 5 bases and the J gene lost 0 bases, with 11 bases spanning the gap. The CDR3 loop spans 15 amino acids. CDR1 is MNHEY, CDR2 SVGAGI, per germline. The CDR3 spells CASSKGQFSNQPQHF. CDR3 nucleotides: TGTGCCAGCAGTAAAGGACAGTTTAGCAATCAGCCCCAGCATTTT.